This is a list of T cell receptor beta chains from one sample in a study of shared clonotypes between healthy human individuals. Libraries were prepared by immunoSEQ multiplex PCR; TCRdb keeps only in-frame clonotypes and omits some of them. Found here are about 510,000 clones, 90% to 97% of them singletons; the top ten hold about 0.057%. The sequenced sample was naive CD4+ T cells sorted from blood. The receptors come from a woman under 40 in good health. Each CDR3 is given with its conserved first and last residue. D genes are given only for firm matches. Only part of the rows carry a size: once, few, many, or a class if the clone is expanded.

J gene | D gene | clone size | V gene | CDR3 DNA | CDR3 protein
TRBJ1-1 | NA | NA | TRBV28 | TGTGCCAGCAGTTTATATATGAACACTGAAGCTTTCTTT | CASSLYMNTEAFF
TRBJ1-1 | NA | NA | TRBV7-3 | TGTGCCAGCAGCTTCCAGGGGAAAGACACTGAAGCTTTCTTT | CASSFQGKDTEAFF
TRBJ2-2 | TRBD2 | NA | TRBV11-3 | TGTGCCAGTAAAAGCGGGAGCGGGACCGGGGAGCTGTTTTTT | CASKSGSGTGELFF
TRBJ2-7 | NA | NA | TRBV28 | TGTGCCAGCGGGGGCAGGGTGGGCTACGAGCAGTACTTC | CASGGRVGYEQYF
TRBJ2-3 | NA | once | TRBV9 | TGTGCCAGCAGCGTAGAAGGGGCGCGCATTATAGATACGCAGTATTTT | CASSVEGARIIDTQYF
TRBJ2-7 | TRBD1 | NA | TRBV28 | TGTGCCAGCAGTTTAGAGGACAGGGAGCAGTACTTC | CASSLEDREQYF
TRBJ1-1 | NA | NA | TRBV2 | TGTGCCAGCAGTGACGTAATCCTGAACACTGAAGCTTTCTTT | CASSDVILNTEAFF
TRBJ1-5 | NA | once | TRBV30 | TGTGCCTGGAGTGGGCAGCACAATCAGCCCCAGCATTTT | CAWSGQHNQPQHF
TRBJ1-2 | TRBD1 | NA | TRBV7-9 | TGTGCCATCCAGGGGGCGGATGGCTACACCTTC | CAIQGADGYTF
TRBJ1-1 | NA | NA | TRBV9 | TGTGCCAGCAGCACTGGACGGGGCGGGAACACTGAAGCTTTCTTT | CASSTGRGGNTEAFF
TRBJ2-1 | TRBD2 | NA | TRBV2 | TGTGCCAGCGCCCCCCTTAATAGCGGGAGGGCTAATGAGCAGTTCTTC | CASAPLNSGRANEQFF
TRBJ1-1 | NA | once | TRBV2 | TGTGCCAGCAGTCAACAGGTCAACACTGAAGCTTTCTTT | CASSQQVNTEAFF
TRBJ2-7 | NA | NA | TRBV14 | TGTGCCAGCAGCCAGCCAGGGGAATTCAGGCAGTACTTC | CASSQPGEFRQYF
TRBJ1-2 | NA | once | TRBV7-9 | TGTGCCAGCAGCGTGTATGGGGGCTATGGCTACACCTTC | CASSVYGGYGYTF
TRBJ1-6 | TRBD1 | NA | TRBV27 | TGTGCCAGCAGTTCCAGGGGGCGGAATTCACCCCTCCACTTT | CASSSRGRNSPLHF
TRBJ1-4 | NA | NA | TRBV15 | TGTGCCACCAGCAGAGATCTGGTGCTGGGTGCCGGAAAACTGTTTTTT | CATSRDLVLGAGKLFF
TRBJ2-1 | NA | NA | TRBV5-8 | TGTGCCAGTCCTCGAGAGTTATCCTACAATGAGCAGTTCTTC | CASPRELSYNEQFF
TRBJ2-5 | NA | NA | TRBV18 | TGTGCCAGCTCACCCGGACTACAAGAGACCCAGTACTTC | CASSPGLQETQYF
TRBJ1-1 | NA | NA | TRBV7-9 | TGTGCCAGCAGCGCAGAGAACACTGAAGCTTTCTTT | CASSAENTEAFF
TRBJ1-2 | NA | NA | TRBV5-5 | TGTGCCAGCAGCTTCAACAGGGCGGGTGGCTACACCTTC | CASSFNRAGGYTF
TRBJ2-3 | NA | once | TRBV30 | TGTGCCTGGAGTGGAACCACAGATACGCAGTATTTT | CAWSGTTDTQYF
TRBJ2-1 | NA | NA | TRBV11-3 | TGTGCCAGCAGCTTGCGAGTGCTCTATGAGCAGTTCTTC | CASSLRVLYEQFF
TRBJ2-5 | NA | NA | TRBV18 | TGTGCCAGCTCACCGGGGCGGGAGACCCAGTACTTC | CASSPGRETQYF
TRBJ2-5 | TRBD2 | NA | TRBV10-2 | TGCGCCAGCAGCTCGGGACTAGCGGGAGGGCAAGAGACCCAGTACTTC | CASSSGLAGGQETQYF
TRBJ2-1 | TRBD1 | NA | TRBV18 | TGTGCCAGCTCACCCCCCGGGACAGGGAATGAGCAGTTCTTC | CASSPPGTGNEQFF
TRBJ2-2 | TRBD2 | NA | TRBV19 | TGTGCCAGTACCCCGGGGACTAGCGGGTCCGGGGAGCTGTTTTTT | CASTPGTSGSGELFF
TRBJ1-5 | TRBD1 | once | TRBV4-1 | TGCGCCAGCAGCCAAGAAGGGACAGGGAATCAGCCCCAGCATTTT | CASSQEGTGNQPQHF
TRBJ2-3 | TRBD1 | NA | TRBV4-1 | TGCGCCAGCAGCCAAGCCGGGGACAGGGGGCGTAGGGATACGCAGTATTTT | CASSQAGDRGRRDTQYF
TRBJ2-1 | NA | once | TRBV27 | TGTGCCAGCAGGGTCGTGGGAGGGCCAGGGGATGAGCAGTTCTTC | CASRVVGGPGDEQFF
TRBJ2-5 | NA | NA | TRBV5-1 | TGCGCCAGCAGCTTGGGGCACGGGGGCGAGGAGACCCAGTACTTC | CASSLGHGGEETQYF
TRBJ2-1 | NA | NA | TRBV18 | TGTGCCAGCTCCGAAACTACGTCAGGGAATGAGCAGTTCTTC | CASSETTSGNEQFF
TRBJ1-1 | NA | NA | TRBV19 | TGTGCCAGTAGCGACACGGGACATTTAAAGACTGAAGCTTTCTTT | CASSDTGHLKTEAFF
TRBJ2-3 | NA | NA | TRBV6-5 | TGTGCCAGCACCTACCACCATACGCAGTATTTT | CASTYHHTQYF
TRBJ2-1 | TRBD2 | NA | TRBV6-4 | TGTGCCAGCAGCGCCGGGACTAGCAACAACAATGAGCAGTTCTTC | CASSAGTSNNNEQFF
TRBJ1-6 | NA | NA | TRBV28 | TGTGCCGCGGGGGACTCTAATTCACCCCTCCACTTT | CAAGDSNSPLHF
TRBJ2-7 | NA | NA | TRBV19 | TGTGCCAGTAGTTCCCCATCCCTCCCAGGGGCAACCTACGAGCAGTACTTC | CASSSPSLPGATYEQYF
TRBJ2-2 | NA | once | TRBV30 | TGTGCCTGGAGTTTCCAGAACACCGGGGAGCTGTTTTTT | CAWSFQNTGELFF
TRBJ2-1 | TRBD2 | NA | TRBV4-1 | TGCGCCAGCAGGAGTCTCAGGATAAGCGGGGACAATGAGCAGTTCTTC | CASRSLRISGDNEQFF
TRBJ2-3 | TRBD1 | NA | TRBV10-3 | TGTGCCATCAGTGCGGGGACAGGGCTGGATACGCAGTATTTT | CAISAGTGLDTQYF
TRBJ2-3 | NA | once | TRBV27 | TGTGCCAGCAGTTTAACCAGGGTTTTGGATACGCAGTATTTT | CASSLTRVLDTQYF
TRBJ2-7 | NA | NA | TRBV28 | TGTGCCAGCAGCTACGGGGGCACGCACTCCTACGAGCAGTACTTC | CASSYGGTHSYEQYF
TRBJ2-7 | NA | NA | TRBV7-2 | TGTGCCAGCAGCTTACCCCCTAATATGTACGAGCAGTACTTC | CASSLPPNMYEQYF
TRBJ1-3 | NA | NA | TRBV7-2 | TGTGCCAGCAGAAAACTATCGACCCGCGGGCGAAACACCATATATTTT | CASRKLSTRGRNTIYF
TRBJ2-1 | TRBD2 | once | TRBV18 | TGTGCCAGCTCACCTCGGACTAGCGGGGACAATCACAATGAGCAGTTCTTC | CASSPRTSGDNHNEQFF
TRBJ2-7 | NA | NA | TRBV11-2 | TGTGCCAGCAGCGACCCCCGGGACGGGAGCTCCTACGAGCAGTACTTC | CASSDPRDGSSYEQYF
TRBJ2-7 | NA | NA | TRBV4-1 | TGCGCCAGCAGCCAGCCGGGCGAGCAGTACTTC | CASSQPGEQYF
TRBJ2-5 | NA | once | TRBV19 | TGTGCCAGTAGTATAGGTGGCAGAATCCAAGAGACCCAGTACTTC | CASSIGGRIQETQYF
TRBJ1-6 | TRBD1 | NA | TRBV27 | TGTGCCAGCAGCCCTGGGTTGGGACAGGGAGTAATTTGGGGTTCACCCCTCCACTTT | CASSPGLGQGVIWGSPLHF
TRBJ2-7 | NA | once | TRBV7-2 | TGTGCCAGCAGCTCCGGACAGAGCTCCTACGAGCAGTACTTC | CASSSGQSSYEQYF
TRBJ2-7 | NA | NA | TRBV4-1 | TGCGCCAGCAGCCAAGCCTTCCGGACAGTGGCGCGCTCCTACGAGCAGTACTTC | CASSQAFRTVARSYEQYF